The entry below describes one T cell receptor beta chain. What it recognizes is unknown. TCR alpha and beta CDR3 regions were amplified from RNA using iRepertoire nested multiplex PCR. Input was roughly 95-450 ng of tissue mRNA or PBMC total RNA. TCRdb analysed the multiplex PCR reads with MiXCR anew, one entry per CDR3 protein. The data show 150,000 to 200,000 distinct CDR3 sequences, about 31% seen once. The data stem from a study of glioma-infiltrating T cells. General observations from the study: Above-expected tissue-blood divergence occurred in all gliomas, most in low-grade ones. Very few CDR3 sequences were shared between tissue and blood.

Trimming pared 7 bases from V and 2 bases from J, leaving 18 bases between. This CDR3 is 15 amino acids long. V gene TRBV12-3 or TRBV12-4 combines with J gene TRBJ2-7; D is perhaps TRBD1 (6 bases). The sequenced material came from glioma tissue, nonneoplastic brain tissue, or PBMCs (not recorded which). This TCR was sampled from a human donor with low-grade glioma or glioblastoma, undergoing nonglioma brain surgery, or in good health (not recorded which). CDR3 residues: CASTVLGDITYEQYF. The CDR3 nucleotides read TGTGCCAGCACCGTTCTAGGGGACATCACCTACGAGCAGTACTTC.